The 14 T cell receptor beta chains in this list originate from one sample, sequenced in a study of siplizumab effects on memory and regulatory T cells. Method: immunoSEQ multiplex PCR; TCRdb's copy keeps in-frame clones and lacks some. Of approximately 100,000 clones in the sample, around 94% were seen once. Sequenced sample: non-Treg CD4+ T cells sorted from blood. All receptors derive from a human donor in good health.

The J gene is TRBJ2-4, the V gene TRBV19; D gene ambiguous. The CDR3 is made up of 12 amino acids. V was pared by 4 bases and J by 11 bases, with 12 bases between. Germline V CDR1 and CDR2: LNHDA, SQIVND (reference sequence). The CDR3 sequence: CASSSRSGVQYF. In DNA form, the CDR3 reads TGTGCCAGTAGTAGCCGTAGTGGGGTTCAGTACTTC.

The sample holds one count of this clone. This rearrangement joins TRBV5-1 to TRBJ2-3; possible D gene TRBD1, 6 bases. The V and J ends lost 6 bases and 3 bases respectively, with 17 bases between them. Germline lookup yields CDR1 SGHRS and CDR2 YFSETQ. The CDR3 is made up of 15 amino acids. CDR3 amino acids: CASTDGGLRTDTQYF. The DNA of the CDR3 is TGCGCCAGCACCGATGGGGGCCTTCGTACAGATACGCAGTATTTT.

This chain connects TRBV30 to TRBJ1-1; D remains ambiguous. Trimming took off 4 bases at V and 6 bases at J, with 9 bases between the two ends. The CDR3 runs to 11 residues. Per the germline V gene, CDR1 is GTSNPN and CDR2 is SVGIG (reference sequence). As DNA, the CDR3 is TGTGCCTGGAATTTACGGGCTGAAGCTTTCTTT. Translated, it gives CAWNLRAEAFF. Full variable domain (remainder filled in from reference TRBV30 and TRBJ1-1): SQTIHQWPATLVQPVGSPLSLECTVEGTSNPNLYWYRQAAGRGLQLLFYSVGIGQISSEVPQNLSASRPQDRQFILSSKKLLLSDSGFYLCAWNLRAEAFFGQGTRLTVV.

The rearrangement uses TRBV19 and TRBJ2-3, with 7 bases aligning to TRBD2. Germline assignment: CDR1 LNHDA and CDR2 SQIVND (reference sequence). Losses at the gene ends were 5 bases for V and 3 bases for J; bases not matched to a gene: 8. This CDR3 spans 15 amino acids. The CDR3: CASSLGGGPTDTQYF. In nucleotides, the CDR3 is TGTGCCAGTAGTTTGGGGGGAGGGCCAACAGATACGCAGTATTTT.

This sequence joins TRBV28 and TRBJ2-3, with D tentatively TRBD2 (5 bases). Germline values: CDR1 MDHEN, CDR2 SYDVKM. The CDR3 consists of 15 residues. V was shortened by 3 bases and J by 2 bases, with 12 bases between the two germline ends. The CDR3 spells CASSLLSGLTDTQYF. The CDR3 region has the DNA TGTGCCAGCAGTTTGCTTTCCGGACTCACAGATACGCAGTATTTT.

V usage is TRBV10-3 and J usage is TRBJ2-7; 9 positions agree with TRBD1. The trim removed 4 bases at V and 6 bases at J, leaving 7 bases unmatched. CDR1 is ENHRY and CDR2 is SYGVKD in the germline V gene. There are 14 residues in the CDR3. The CDR3 bases are TGTGCCATCAGTGCCCCGGACAGGGGACGCGAGCAGTACTTC. As protein: CAISAPDRGREQYF.

This clone was detected once. The gene calls are TRBV19 and TRBJ1-5; 7 positions agree with TRBD1. V lost 6 bases to trimming and J lost 2 bases; unmatched junction nucleotides: 4. CDR1 and CDR2 (germline): LNHDA, SQIVND (reference sequence). This CDR3 contains 14 residues. CDR3 DNA: TGTGCCAGTAGAGACAGGGAAGGCAATCAGCCCCAGCATTTT. Its protein product is CASRDREGNQPQHF.

The rearrangement links TRBV10-1 to TRBJ2-7; D gene uncertain. Looked up from germline, CDR1 is WNHNN and CDR2 is SYGVQD (reference sequence). Trimming took off 0 bases at V and 2 bases at J, with 11 bases between the two ends. This CDR3 spans 15 amino acids. In DNA form, the CDR3 reads TGCGCCAGCAGTGAGTCTGGCAGAAGTCCCTACGAGCAGTACTTC. It is translated as CASSESGRSPYEQYF.

The gene calls are TRBV6-4 and TRBJ2-2; possibly TRBD1 for D (5 bases). The CDR3 is 13 amino acids. Germline lookup yields CDR1 MRHNA and CDR2 SNTAGT. Trimming removed 3 bases from V and 4 bases from J, with 6 bases in between. The CDR3: CASSEQGTGELFF. The CDR3 DNA reads TGTGCCAGCAGTGAGCAGGGCACCGGGGAGCTGTTTTTT.

The J gene is TRBJ2-5, the V gene TRBV4-2; D may be TRBD2 (5 bases). V was pared by 0 bases and J by 6 bases, with 17 bases between. CDR3 length equals 16 residues. CDR1 is LGHNA, CDR2 YNFKEQ, per germline. DNA for the CDR3: TGTGCCAGCAGCCAAGAGATCCGGGCCCGGGGTAAGACCCAGTACTTC. Amino acids: CASSQEIRARGKTQYF.

The gene calls are TRBV10-2 and TRBJ1-1; possibly TRBD1 for D (5 bases). The CDR3 totals 13 residues. V lost 3 bases, J lost 1 base, and 6 bases lay in between. Germline V gene lookup returns CDR1 WSHSY and CDR2 SAAADI. CDR3 amino acids: CASSDRGNTEAFF. The CDR3 DNA reads TGCGCCAGCAGTGATAGGGGGAACACTGAAGCTTTCTTT.

The chain links TRBV5-6 to TRBJ1-5; 8 bases fit TRBD1. CDR3 size: 16 residues. Losses at the gene ends were 1 base for V and 4 bases for J; bases not matched to a gene: 7. Looked up from germline, CDR1 is SGHDT and CDR2 is YYEEEE. The CDR3: CASSLTRGLSNQPQHF. The CDR3 region has the DNA TGTGCCAGCAGCTTGACCAGGGGGCTGTCAAATCAGCCCCAGCATTTT.

V usage is TRBV28 and J usage is TRBJ1-2, with D uncertain. CDR1 and CDR2 (germline): MDHEN, SYDVKM. CDR3 size: 12 residues. V was shortened by 5 bases and J by 4 bases, with 8 bases between the two germline ends. CDR3 amino acids: CASSPSPYGYTF. The CDR3 DNA follows: TGTGCCAGCAGTCCATCCCCCTATGGCTACACCTTC.

Comment on this clone: A read error may account for a junction end that differs from germline. The chain joins TRBV6-1 to TRBJ1-1; D is perhaps TRBD1 (6 bases). The length of the CDR3 is 15 residues. The germline CDR1 and CDR2 sequences are MNHNS and SASEGT. The CDR3 DNA sequence: TGTGCCAGCAGGGAAGGGGGAACCCTGCGGACTGAAGCTTTCTTT. Residues: CASREGGTLRTEAFF.